The T cell receptor (beta chain) under discussion was sequenced for a study of T cells expressing NK-cell markers. Study-wide findings and caveats: These clonotypes also led the CD3+CD56-NKG2C+ fraction in a handful of donors.

CDR3 length: 15 residues. Germline V gives CDR1 SGHRS, CDR2 YFSETQ. Beta-chain TCR cDNA was generated via 5'RACE template switching with UMIs. TCRdb derives one entry per CDR3 protein from the 5' RACE reads, leaving out DNA. The sample's table shows under 600,000 distinct CDR3 sequences. Note on this clonotype: Its antigen is currently unknown.

The source is a woman aged 45-65 years in good health. Source material: blood T cells: a sorted CD56 or NKG2C T cell subset, CD4+ or CD8+ T cells, or bulk PBMC T cells (not recorded which). The chain combines TRBV5-1 with TRBJ2-7; with no DNA, the TCRdb D assignment of TRBD2 cannot be verified. CDR3 in amino acids: CASTWGAGGPSEQYF.